Sequencing of this T cell receptor (beta chain) was carried out in a study of blood T cell repertoires in COVID-19. CDR3 length equals 15 residues. Germline lookup yields CDR1 MGHDK and CDR2 SYGVNS. The trim removed 4 bases at V and 8 bases at J, leaving 11 bases unmatched. Sequenced by immunoSEQ multiplex PCR; TCRdb stores in-frame clones only, minus some. The sample records about 80,000 clones, roughly 78% being singletons. The sample consisted of peripheral blood. The receptor was isolated from a human donor in a cohort sampled during active COVID-19. The chain is built from TRBV25-1 and TRBJ1-2; 9 nucleotides align to TRBD1. The CDR3 loop is CASSGPGQGKFGYTF. The CDR3 region has the DNA TGTGCCAGCAGTGGTCCCGGACAGGGGAAGTTCGGCTACACCTTC.